The clone carrying this TCR delta chain was seen a single time. Its target is not known. The sample belongs to a study of human gamma delta and Vdelta1 T cells. Germline V gives CDR1 TSWWSYY, CDR2 QGS. V lost 2 bases to trimming and J lost 1 base; unmatched junction nucleotides: 15. The CDR3 covers 19 residues. TCRdb reanalyzed the PCR reads using CATT. Among some 13,000 delta-chain clones listed, almost 50% were seen once. Points from the study as a whole: Acute myeloid leukemia was reportedly broadly targeted by polyclonal Delta One T cells.

Source material: Vdelta1 gamma-delta T cells from blood grown in culture (DOT cells). This chain joins TRDV1 and TRDJ1, with TRDD3 matching over 8 bases. This sequence originates from a human donor in good health. CDR3 loop: CALGENPFWGNGRTDKLIF. For the CDR3, the DNA is TGTGCTCTTGGGGAAAACCCGTTCTGGGGGAACGGGCGCACCGATAAACTCATCTTT.